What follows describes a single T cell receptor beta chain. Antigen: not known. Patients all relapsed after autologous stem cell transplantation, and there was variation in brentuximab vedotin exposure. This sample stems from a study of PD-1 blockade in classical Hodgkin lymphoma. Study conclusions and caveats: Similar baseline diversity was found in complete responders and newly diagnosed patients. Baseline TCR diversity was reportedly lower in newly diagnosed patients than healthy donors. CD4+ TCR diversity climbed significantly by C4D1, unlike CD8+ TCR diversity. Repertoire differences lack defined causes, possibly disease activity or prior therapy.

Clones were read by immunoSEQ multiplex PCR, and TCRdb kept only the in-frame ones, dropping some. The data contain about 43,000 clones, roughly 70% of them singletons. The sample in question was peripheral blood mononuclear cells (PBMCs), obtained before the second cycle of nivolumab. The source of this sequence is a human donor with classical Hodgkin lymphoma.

CDR3 in DNA: TGTGCCAGCAGTTTATCGCCTAGCGGGAGAGGAGATACGCAGTATTTT. This translates into CASSLSPSGRGDTQYF. The V gene is TRBV27, the J gene TRBJ2-3, with 10 positions matching TRBD2. CDR3 size: 16 residues. The germline gives CDR1 MNHEY, CDR2 SMNVEV (reference sequence). Losses at the gene ends were 0 bases for V and 5 bases for J; bases not matched to a gene: 5.